These T cell receptor beta chains were read from a single sample in a study of T cell responses to AZD1222 COVID-19 vaccine. Produced via immunoSEQ multiplex PCR; TCRdb's table is partial and in-frame only. Of about 130,000 clones in the sample, 75% to 90% were seen once. This sample comprised peripheral blood, obtained on day 0 of AZD1222 vaccination. The receptors come from an adult in good health. Both conserved end residues are part of each CDR3. Fields, in order: clone size, V gene, D gene, J gene, CDR3 protein, CDR3 DNA. The D gene is left open where the match is weak. Not every row has a clone size; where given, it reads once, few, many or a size class.

size: few
V: TRBV29-1
D: NA
J: TRBJ2-7
CDR3: CSALTAPVGGSSGRTYEQYF
DNA: TGCAGCGCGTTGACCGCCCCTGTAGGGGGTTCAAGCGGGCGGACCTACGAGCAGTACTTC

size: NA
V: TRBV20-1
D: NA
J: TRBJ1-4
CDR3: CSATLEEKLFF
DNA: TGCAGTGCGACATTAGAGGAAAAACTGTTTTTT

size: NA
V: TRBV9
D: NA
J: TRBJ1-4
CDR3: CASSAPSGLYEKLFF
DNA: TGTGCCAGCAGCGCCCCCAGTGGTCTGTATGAAAAACTGTTTTTT

size: once
V: TRBV28
D: NA
J: TRBJ1-2
CDR3: CASYARGLHRKYGYTF
DNA: TGTGCCAGTTACGCCCGGGGCCTACACCGAAAGTATGGCTACACCTTC

size: once
V: TRBV6-5
D: NA
J: TRBJ2-1
CDR3: CASSYGWGGNNEQFF
DNA: TGTGCCAGCAGTTACGGGTGGGGGGGCAACAATGAGCAGTTCTTC

size: NA
V: TRBV19
D: NA
J: TRBJ1-5
CDR3: CASTLRWDSNQPQHF
DNA: TGTGCCAGTACCCTACGGTGGGACAGCAATCAGCCCCAGCATTTT

size: NA
V: TRBV6-5
D: TRBD2
J: TRBJ2-1
CDR3: CASGSGGFYNEQFF
DNA: TGTGCCAGCGGAAGCGGGGGGTTCTACAATGAGCAGTTCTTC

size: NA
V: TRBV28
D: NA
J: TRBJ1-2
CDR3: CASSFRTFLYGYTF
DNA: TGTGCCAGCAGTTTCAGGACGTTCCTCTATGGCTACACCTTC

size: NA
V: TRBV30
D: NA
J: TRBJ1-1
CDR3: CAWSVGGDVEAFF
DNA: TGTGCCTGGAGTGTGGGGGGCGACGTTGAAGCTTTCTTT

size: NA
V: TRBV10-3
D: NA
J: TRBJ2-7
CDR3: CAISEPFTGTTRDYEQYF
DNA: TGTGCCATCAGTGAGCCTTTTACCGGGACAACTAGAGACTACGAGCAGTACTTC

size: NA
V: TRBV28
D: NA
J: TRBJ1-5
CDR3: CASSSGHSNQPQHF
DNA: TGTGCCAGCAGTTCAGGCCATAGCAATCAGCCCCAGCATTTT

size: NA
V: TRBV7-6
D: TRBD2
J: TRBJ2-2
CDR3: CASSWPRGSGTNTGELFF
DNA: TGTGCCAGCAGCTGGCCCCGGGGTAGCGGGACGAACACCGGGGAGCTGTTTTTT

size: few
V: TRBV2
D: NA
J: TRBJ1-2
CDR3: CASSVGINYGYTF
DNA: TGTGCCAGCAGTGTTGGGATTAACTATGGCTACACCTTC

size: NA
V: TRBV5-1
D: NA
J: TRBJ2-1
CDR3: CASSLVLSGSYNEQFF
DNA: TGCGCCAGCAGCTTGGTTCTGTCGGGGTCCTACAATGAGCAGTTCTTC

size: few
V: TRBV7-8
D: NA
J: TRBJ1-1
CDR3: CASSSKMNTEAFF
DNA: TGTGCCAGCAGCTCTAAAATGAACACTGAAGCTTTCTTT

size: NA
V: TRBV19
D: NA
J: TRBJ2-7
CDR3: CASSWTARGLYEQYF
DNA: TGTGCCAGTAGTTGGACAGCGAGGGGCCTCTACGAGCAGTACTTC

size: NA
V: TRBV7-3
D: TRBD1
J: TRBJ2-7
CDR3: CASSSTGGYEQYF
DNA: TGTGCCAGCAGCTCGACAGGGGGCTACGAGCAGTACTTC

size: once
V: TRBV2
D: NA
J: TRBJ1-3
CDR3: CASSAGQGNTIYF
DNA: TGTGCCAGCAGTGCGGGGCAAGGAAACACCATATATTTT

size: once
V: TRBV2
D: NA
J: TRBJ2-2
CDR3: CASSGERGAPGSKLFF
DNA: TGTGCCAGCAGTGGAGAGCGTGGGGCACCGGGTTCGAAGCTGTTTTTT

size: NA
V: TRBV28
D: NA
J: TRBJ2-2
CDR3: CASSSPRGAVNTGELFF
DNA: TGTGCCAGCAGTTCCCCTCGGGGGGCCGTAAACACCGGGGAGCTGTTTTTT

size: NA
V: TRBV2
D: NA
J: TRBJ2-7
CDR3: CASEGDPMGVEQYF
DNA: TGTGCCAGCGAGGGGGACCCGATGGGGGTCGAGCAGTACTTC

size: NA
V: TRBV12-3/TRBV12-4
D: NA
J: TRBJ1-5
CDR3: CASSILQGQPQHF
DNA: TGTGCCAGCAGTATACTACAGGGACAGCCCCAGCATTTT

size: medium-sized
V: TRBV7-2
D: NA
J: TRBJ1-1
CDR3: CASSLAEWTEAFF
DNA: TGTGCCAGCAGCTTAGCCGAGTGGACTGAAGCTTTCTTT

size: NA
V: TRBV12-3/TRBV12-4
D: TRBD1
J: TRBJ1-1
CDR3: CASRRTGSTEAFF
DNA: TGTGCCAGCAGAAGGACAGGGAGCACTGAAGCTTTCTTT

size: NA
V: TRBV19
D: NA
J: TRBJ1-3
CDR3: CASSIVRTAQGSSSGNTIYF
DNA: TGTGCCAGTAGTATAGTCCGGACGGCCCAAGGGTCCTCCTCTGGAAACACCATATATTTT

size: NA
V: TRBV5-1
D: NA
J: TRBJ1-1
CDR3: CASSSGSINTEAFF
DNA: TGCGCCAGCAGCTCGGGGTCCATAAACACTGAAGCTTTCTTT

size: NA
V: TRBV11-2
D: NA
J: TRBJ2-1
CDR3: CASSTNQGGKQFF
DNA: TGTGCCAGCAGCACAAACCAGGGGGGAAAGCAGTTCTTC

size: NA
V: TRBV5-6
D: NA
J: TRBJ1-3
CDR3: CASSLISENLSGNTIYF
DNA: TGTGCCAGCAGCTTAATTAGTGAGAATCTCTCTGGAAACACCATATATTTT

size: NA
V: TRBV5-8
D: TRBD1
J: TRBJ1-5
CDR3: CASSPWDSLRQPQHF
DNA: TGTGCCAGCAGCCCATGGGACAGTCTCAGACAGCCCCAGCATTTT